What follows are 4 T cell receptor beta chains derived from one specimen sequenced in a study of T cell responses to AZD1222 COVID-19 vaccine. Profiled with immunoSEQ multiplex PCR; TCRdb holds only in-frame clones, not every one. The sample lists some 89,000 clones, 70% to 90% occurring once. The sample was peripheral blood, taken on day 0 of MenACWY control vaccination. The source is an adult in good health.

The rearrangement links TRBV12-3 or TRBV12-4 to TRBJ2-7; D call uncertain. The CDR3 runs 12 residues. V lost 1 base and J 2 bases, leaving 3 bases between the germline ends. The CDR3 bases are TGTGCCAGCAGTTTAGGCACCTACGAGCAGTACTTC. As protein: CASSLGTYEQYF.

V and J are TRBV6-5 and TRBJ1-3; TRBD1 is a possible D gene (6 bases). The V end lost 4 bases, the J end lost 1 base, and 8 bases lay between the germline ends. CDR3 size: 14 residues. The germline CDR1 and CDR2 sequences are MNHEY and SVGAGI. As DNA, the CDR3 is TGTGCCAGCAGTTCAACAGGGTCTGGAAACACCATATATTTT. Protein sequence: CASSSTGSGNTIYF.

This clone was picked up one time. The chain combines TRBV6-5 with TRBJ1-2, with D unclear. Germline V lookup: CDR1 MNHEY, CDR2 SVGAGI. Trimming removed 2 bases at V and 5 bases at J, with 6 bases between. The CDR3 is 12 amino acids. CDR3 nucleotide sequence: TGTGCCAGCAGTTACCGCCCTTATGGCTACACCTTC. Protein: CASSYRPYGYTF.

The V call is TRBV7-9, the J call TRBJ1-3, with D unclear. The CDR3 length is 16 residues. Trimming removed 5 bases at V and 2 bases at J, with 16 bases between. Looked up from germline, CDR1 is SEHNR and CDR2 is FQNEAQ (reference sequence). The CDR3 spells CASSPPGPGTGNTIYF. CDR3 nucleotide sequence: TGTGCCAGCAGCCCACCGGGCCCAGGCACTGGAAACACCATATATTTT. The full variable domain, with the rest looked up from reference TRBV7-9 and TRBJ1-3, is DTGVSQNPRHKITKRGQNVTFRCDPISEHNRLYWYRQTLGQGPEFLTYFQNEAQLEKSRLLSDRFSAERPKGSFSTLEIQRTEQGDSAMYLCASSPPGPGTGNTIYFGEGSWLTVV.